This T cell receptor (beta chain) is from a study of shared T cell receptors in the human thymus. Profiling relied on immunoSEQ multiplex PCR, and the TCRdb table lists in-frame clones only, not all of them. The sample has roughly 710,000 clones, around 85% seen once. This sample was also put to use in a study of human thymus T cells. That paper states: From resections taken during corrective heart surgery, the thymus tissue was obtained. Apparent bias marked the V and J gene usage of thymic and blood repertoires. In unrelated individuals, thymic repertoires overlapped highly, according to related research.

Input material: thymocytes. This clonotype was obtained from a girl under two years old with a congenital heart defect.

CDR3 loop: CASVSGGAGGASSYNEQFF. The DNA for the CDR3 is TGTGCCAGCGTATCTGGGGGAGCGGGGGGGGCAAGCTCCTACAATGAGCAGTTCTTC. This chain joins TRBV27 and TRBJ2-1, with 10 nucleotides matching TRBD2. This CDR3 is 19 amino acids long. V lost 8 bases to trimming and J lost 0 bases; unmatched junction nucleotides: 16. Germline V gene lookup returns CDR1 MNHEY and CDR2 SMNVEV (reference sequence).